The entry below gives a single TCR beta chain sequence along with its context. Its specificity is not known. A second about 7 to 11 cycle PCR used barcoded and J-beta primers. TCRdb processed the 5' RACE reads anew with MiXCR; each CDR3 protein has one entry. Among over 600,000 distinct CDR3 sequences, around 43% were seen once, and the ten largest hold around 30%. The entry originates in a study of blood T cells in healthy people across ages. The J segment lost 0 bases and the V segment lost 10 bases, leaving 4 bases of the junction unmatched. The CDR3 length is 13 residues. Germline CDR1 is MNHEY and CDR2 is SVGEGT. Caucasian, healthy and from Russia, the donors were aged between about 6 and 90. General study results and limits: Estimates based on one million T cells were treated as lower bounds. Donors of long life had a larger count of naive CD4+ cells and greater diversity than aged donors.

The sequencing sample was made of blood. This receptor was identified in a man older than 75 in good health. This chain links TRBV6-2 or TRBV6-3 with TRBJ2-3; 7 bases are shared with TRBD2. The CDR3 DNA follows: TGTGCCACGGGGGGATTTAGCACAGATACGCAGTATTTT. This sequence encodes CATGGFSTDTQYF.